This TCR beta chain was captured by sequencing in a study of cytomegalovirus exposure and HLA in healthy donors. Healthy individuals who donated bone marrow served as the donors. This clone showed up just a few times. V was pared by 5 bases and J by 5 bases, with 8 bases of the junction left unmatched. Germline CDR1 is SEHNR and CDR2 is FQNEAQ (reference sequence). This CDR3 region has 15 residues. In the PCR, 60 Vbeta and 13 Jbeta primers were used. Data came from immunoSEQ multiplex PCR; TCRdb stores just in-frame clones and leaves some out. This table has some 120,000 clones, approximately 80% appearing once.

J is TRBJ2-2 and V is TRBV7-9, with 7 bases fitting TRBD2. The source of this sequence is a man aged 45-65 years in good health and CMV-seronegative. The sample comprised PBMCs. Here the CDR3 reads CASSPTSQGTGELFF. The CDR3 bases are TGTGCCAGCAGCCCGACTAGCCAAGGAACCGGGGAGCTGTTTTTT.